This T cell receptor beta chain came from a study of CD8+ T cells in alopecia areata. Overall study findings and caveats: In lesional scalp, particularly from alopecia totalis/universalis, clonality was higher than in normal scalp. Tofacitinib did not eliminate many expanded lesional clones from scalp or blood. Patients showed less clear TCR sequence sharing than mice, possibly partly because of HLA diversity.

Concerning this clone itself: Its antigen is as yet unknown.

After isolation, RNA underwent reverse transcription to generate cDNA as the sequencing template. The method was immunoSEQ multiplex PCR; TCRdb's version includes in-frame clones alone and lacks a portion of them. The sample records about 190,000 clones, 50% to 70% being singletons. The ends lost 8 bases at V and 2 bases at J; junction bases unmatched: 10. Germline V gene data show CDR1 as GTSNPN and CDR2 as SVGIG (reference sequence). The CDR3 spans 15 residues. Treatment noted: oral pan-JAK inhibitor, 5-10 mg twice daily. CD4+ and CD8+ T cells were sorted from PBMCs stained for CD3, CD4 and CD8. Sequences were derived from CD4+ T cells sorted from blood, sampled at approximately week 50, from a patient treated with tofacitinib. This sequence joins TRBV30 and TRBJ1-4, with TRBD1 identical over 8 bases. This receptor was taken from a human donor with alopecia areata. CDR3 DNA sequence: TGTGCCGTACGACAGGGGCGCGTTACTAATGAAAAACTGTTTTTT. This translates into CAVRQGRVTNEKLFF.